These T cell receptor beta chains were read from a single sample in a study of T-cell reconstitution after alpha-beta-depleted transplantation in children. TCRdb re-called the PCR reads with MiXCR, one entry per CDR3 protein. The table has about 270,000 distinct CDR3 sequences, around 9.6% seen once. Sequences were derived from PBMCs from the stem cell graft donor, sampled from the stem cell graft. The receptors derive from a human donor who donated a stem cell graft to a child with SCID. Both conserved end residues are part of each CDR3. The D gene is left open where the match is weak. Only part of the rows carry a size: once, few, many, or a class if the clone is expanded.

j_gene,v_gene,abundance,d_gene,CDR3aa,CDR3nt
TRBJ2-7,TRBV7-6,-,TRBD1,CASSEQGPPYEQYF,TGTGCCAGCAGCGAACAGGGGCCGCCCTACGAGCAGTACTTC
TRBJ1-4,TRBV20-1,once,-,CSAATFGDEKLFF,TGCAGTGCAGCTACGTTCGGGGATGAAAAACTGTTTTTT
TRBJ2-7,TRBV20-1,-,-,CSARPGANEGEQYF,TGCAGTGCTAGACCCGGGGCGAACGAGGGCGAGCAGTACTTC
TRBJ1-5,TRBV5-1,many,TRBD1,CASNTGEFGQPQHF,TGCGCCAGCAATACAGGGGAGTTCGGTCAGCCCCAGCATTTT
TRBJ2-7,TRBV4-1,-,TRBD1,CASSQRQGSSYEQYF,TGCGCCAGCAGCCAAAGACAGGGGAGTTCCTACGAGCAGTACTTC
TRBJ1-1,TRBV29-1,many,-,CSVGDTPNTEAFF,TGCAGCGTTGGTGACACCCCGAACACTGAAGCTTTCTTT
TRBJ2-3,TRBV20-1,-,TRBD2,CSARNPLAGATDTQYF,TGCAGTGCTCGAAATCCCTTAGCGGGGGCCACAGATACGCAGTATTTT
TRBJ2-7,TRBV18,many,TRBD1,CASSPLGQGEDEQYF,TGTGCCAGCTCACCACTTGGACAGGGGGAGGACGAGCAGTACTTC
TRBJ2-2,TRBV12-3/TRBV12-4,few,TRBD2,CASSPQTGGTGELFF,TGTGCCAGCAGTCCCCAAACGGGGGGGACCGGGGAGCTGTTTTTT
TRBJ2-1,TRBV12-5,-,TRBD2,CASGLGGAGGSNEQFF,TGTGCTAGTGGTTTGGGCGGGGCGGGGGGTTCTAATGAGCAGTTCTTC
TRBJ2-5,TRBV12-3/TRBV12-4,few,-,CASSQGGWTAQETQYF,TGTGCCAGCAGCCAAGGAGGGTGGACAGCACAAGAGACCCAGTACTTC
TRBJ1-1,TRBV29-1,few,-,CSVWGDTEAFF,TGCAGCGTTTGGGGCGACACTGAAGCTTTCTTT
TRBJ1-4,TRBV6-1,-,TRBD1,CASTERGQGAKKLFF,TGTGCCAGCACCGAGAGGGGACAGGGAGCGAAAAAACTGTTTTTT
TRBJ1-6,TRBV5-1,few,TRBD1,CASSPSGQGSGSPLHF,TGCGCCAGCAGCCCGTCGGGACAGGGGTCGGGGTCACCCCTCCACTTT
TRBJ1-6,TRBV27,-,-,CASRGRSPLHF,TGTGCCAGCAGGGGACGGTCACCCCTCCACTTT
TRBJ2-5,TRBV15,-,TRBD2,CATSRESLAGTQETQYF,TGTGCCACCAGCAGAGAGTCACTAGCGGGGACCCAAGAGACCCAGTACTTC
TRBJ1-3,TRBV10-2,few,-,CASRASGTGNTIYF,TGCGCCAGCAGGGCCTCGGGGACTGGAAACACCATATATTTT
TRBJ1-1,TRBV4-2,many,-,CASSQDRQGESEAFF,TGTGCCAGCAGCCAAGATCGCCAGGGCGAGTCTGAAGCTTTCTTT